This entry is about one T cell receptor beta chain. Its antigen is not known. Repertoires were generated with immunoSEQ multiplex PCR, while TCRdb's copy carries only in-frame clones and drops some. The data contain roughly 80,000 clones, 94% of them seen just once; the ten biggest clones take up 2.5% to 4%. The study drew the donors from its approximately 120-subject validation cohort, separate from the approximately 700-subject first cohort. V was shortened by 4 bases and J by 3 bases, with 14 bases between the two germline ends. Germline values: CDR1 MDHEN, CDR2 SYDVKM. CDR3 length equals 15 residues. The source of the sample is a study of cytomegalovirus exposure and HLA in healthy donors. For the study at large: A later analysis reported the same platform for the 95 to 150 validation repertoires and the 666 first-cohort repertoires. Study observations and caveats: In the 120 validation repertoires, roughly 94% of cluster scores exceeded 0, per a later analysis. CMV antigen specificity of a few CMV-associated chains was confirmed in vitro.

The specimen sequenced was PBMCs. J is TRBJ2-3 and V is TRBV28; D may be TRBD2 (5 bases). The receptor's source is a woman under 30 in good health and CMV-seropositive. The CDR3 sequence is CASSSAARVTDTQYF. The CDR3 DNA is TGTGCCAGCAGTTCAGCGGCCCGAGTGACAGATACGCAGTATTTT.